This T cell receptor (beta chain) was identified in a study of shared clonotypes between healthy human individuals. Study as a whole: Contributing individuals were a couple of females and a few males aged 18 to 49. Per-donor plates numbered three CD4 naive, three CD4 memory, two CD8 naive and one CD8 memory.

A note on this clone: Its matching antigen is unknown.

Regarding the study as a whole: Against clonotypes common to all four donors, non-shared ones had lower generation probabilities.

Profiled with immunoSEQ multiplex PCR; TCRdb holds only in-frame clones, not every one. This sample has 600,000 to 700,000 clones, with 73% found just once. The length of the CDR3 is 14 residues. The trim removed 7 bases at V and 2 bases at J, leaving 8 bases unmatched. Per germline, CDR1 MNHEY and CDR2 SMNVEV (reference sequence). This TCR was recovered from a woman aged 30 to 39 in good health. The chain joins TRBV27 to TRBJ2-7; 7 positions agree with TRBD1. The specimen sequenced was memory CD4+ T cells sorted from blood. Subset defined: CD45RA-negative fraction. The CDR3 is CASKRAGGAYEQYF. In DNA form, the CDR3 reads TGTGCCAGCAAAAGGGCAGGGGGTGCCTACGAGCAGTACTTC.